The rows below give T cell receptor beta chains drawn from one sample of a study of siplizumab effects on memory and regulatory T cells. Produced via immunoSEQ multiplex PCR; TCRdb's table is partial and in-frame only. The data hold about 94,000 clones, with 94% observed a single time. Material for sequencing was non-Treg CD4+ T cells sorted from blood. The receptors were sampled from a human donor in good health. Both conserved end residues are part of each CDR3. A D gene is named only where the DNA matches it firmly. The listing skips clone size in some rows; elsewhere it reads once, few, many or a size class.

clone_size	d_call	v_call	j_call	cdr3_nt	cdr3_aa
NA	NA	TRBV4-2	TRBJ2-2	TGTGCCAGCAGCCAAGGACTTAGAAAGAACACCGGGGAGCTGTTTTTT	CASSQGLRKNTGELFF
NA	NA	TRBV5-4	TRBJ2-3	TGTGCCAGCAGAAGGGACTCGAGCACAGATACGCAGTATTTT	CASRRDSSTDTQYF
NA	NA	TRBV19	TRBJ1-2	TGTGCCAGTAGTACTCCAGGGAAAGCTAACTATGGCTACACCTTC	CASSTPGKANYGYTF
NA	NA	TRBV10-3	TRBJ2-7	TGTGCCTCACGGGACGGTGGGGGATCCGAGCAGTACTTC	CASRDGGGSEQYF
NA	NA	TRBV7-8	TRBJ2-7	TGTGCCAGCAGCTTAGTTGGACCCGGAGAGCAGTACTTC	CASSLVGPGEQYF
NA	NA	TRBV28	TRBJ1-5	TGTGCCAGCAGTTTTTTAGGGCTACATAGCAATCAGCCCCAGCATTTT	CASSFLGLHSNQPQHF
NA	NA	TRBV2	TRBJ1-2	TGTGCCAGCAGTGAAGCAGGGACCCGTCTCGATGGCTACACCTTC	CASSEAGTRLDGYTF
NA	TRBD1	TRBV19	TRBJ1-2	TGTGCCAGTAGTACTACAGACAGGGCTCGCTATGGCTACACCTTC	CASSTTDRARYGYTF
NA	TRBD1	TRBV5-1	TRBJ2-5	TGCGCCAGCAGTAAGGACAGGGGTCAAGAGACCCAGTACTTC	CASSKDRGQETQYF
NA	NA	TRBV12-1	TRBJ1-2	TGTGCCAGCAGCTCAACCACAGGGGGCTATGGCTACACCTTC	CASSSTTGGYGYTF
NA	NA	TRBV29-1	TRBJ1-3	TGCAGCACCGCGACAGGCTCTGGAAACACCATATATTTT	CSTATGSGNTIYF
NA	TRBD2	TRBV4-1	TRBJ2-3	TGCGCCAGCAGCCAAGTTGACGGGAGGTCAGATACGCAGTATTTT	CASSQVDGRSDTQYF
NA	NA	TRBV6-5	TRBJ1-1	TGTGCCAGCCGTTTCGACTACAGGGTGCACACTGAAGCTTTCTTT	CASRFDYRVHTEAFF
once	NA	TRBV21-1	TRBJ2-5	TGTGCCAGCAGCAAAGCCCCCAGGGGCGAGACCCAGTACTTC	CASSKAPRGETQYF
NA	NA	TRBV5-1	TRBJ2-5	TGCGCCAGCAGCCGGACGGCGCCAGGGGAGACCCAGTACTTC	CASSRTAPGETQYF
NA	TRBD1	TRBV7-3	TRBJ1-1	TGTGCCAGCAGCTTAGGCGTCGGGACAGGTGCAACCGAAGCTTTCTTT	CASSLGVGTGATEAFF
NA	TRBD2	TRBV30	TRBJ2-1	TGTGCCTGGAGTGGGACTAGCGGGAGGGATGAGCAGTTCTTC	CAWSGTSGRDEQFF
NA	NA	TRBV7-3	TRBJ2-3	TGTGCCAGCAGCTTATTGGGAGGTGCAGATACGCAGTATTTT	CASSLLGGADTQYF
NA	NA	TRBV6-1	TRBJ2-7	TGTGCCAGCAGTGAAGAAGGATATCAACGGCAGTACTTC	CASSEEGYQRQYF
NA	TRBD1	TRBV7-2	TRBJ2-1	TGTGCCAGCAGCTCCATGCCGGGACAGTACAATGAGCAGTTCTTC	CASSSMPGQYNEQFF
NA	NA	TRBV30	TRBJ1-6	TGTGCCTGGAGTGCTGGGGGGCTAGTTTCACCCCTCCACTTT	CAWSAGGLVSPLHF
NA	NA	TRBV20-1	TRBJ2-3	TGCAGTGCTAGTGGTCCCGATACGCAGTATTTT	CSASGPDTQYF
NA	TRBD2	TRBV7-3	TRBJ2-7	TGTGCCAGCAGCGCAGCGGGAGGGCCCCAATACGAGCAGTACTTC	CASSAAGGPQYEQYF
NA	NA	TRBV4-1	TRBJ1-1	TGCGCCAGCAGCCAAGATGACTGGAACACTGAAGCTTTCTTT	CASSQDDWNTEAFF
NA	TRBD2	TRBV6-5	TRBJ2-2	TGTGCCAGCAGCCGACTAGCGGGATATAGCGGGGAGCTGTTTTTT	CASSRLAGYSGELFF
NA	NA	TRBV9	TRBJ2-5	TGTGCCAGCAGCGTAGAGGGCGGGACAAGGGAGACCCAGTACTTC	CASSVEGGTRETQYF
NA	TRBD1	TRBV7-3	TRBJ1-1	TGTGCCAGCAGCCCCGGGACAGCGAACACTGAAGCTTTCTTT	CASSPGTANTEAFF
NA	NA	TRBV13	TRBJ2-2	TGTGCCAGCAGCATACTGCTGAGGGGAGGTAACACCGGGGAGCTGTTTTTT	CASSILLRGGNTGELFF
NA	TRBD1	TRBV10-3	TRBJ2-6	TGTGCCATAAAACCGGGACAGGCGTCTGGGGCCAACGTCCTGACTTTC	CAIKPGQASGANVLTF
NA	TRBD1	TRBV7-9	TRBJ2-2	TGTGCCAGCAGCCGGACAGGCCCTAGAAGGACCGGGGAGCTGTTTTTT	CASSRTGPRRTGELFF
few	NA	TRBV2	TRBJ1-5	TGTGCCAGCACTACGGACGGGTATCAGCCCCAGCATTTT	CASTTDGYQPQHF
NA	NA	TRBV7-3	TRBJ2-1	TGTGCCAGCAGCTTAACCCCCAGTCTCAATGAGCAGTTCTTC	CASSLTPSLNEQFF